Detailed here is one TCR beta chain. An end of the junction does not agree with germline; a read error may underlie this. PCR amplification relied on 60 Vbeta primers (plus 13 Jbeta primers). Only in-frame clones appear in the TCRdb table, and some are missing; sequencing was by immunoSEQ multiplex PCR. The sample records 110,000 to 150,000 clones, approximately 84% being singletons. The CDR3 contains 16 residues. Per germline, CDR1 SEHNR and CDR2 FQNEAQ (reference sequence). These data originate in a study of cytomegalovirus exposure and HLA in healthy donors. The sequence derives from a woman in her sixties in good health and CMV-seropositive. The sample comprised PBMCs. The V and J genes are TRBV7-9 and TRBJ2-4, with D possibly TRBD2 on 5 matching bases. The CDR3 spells CASSSRESLAQNIQYF. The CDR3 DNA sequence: TGTGCCAGCAGTTCAAGGGAGAGTCTAGCCCAAAACATTCAGTACTTC.